These T cell receptor beta chains were read from a single sample in a study of T cell changes during pregnancy in multiple sclerosis. Method: immunoSEQ multiplex PCR; TCRdb's copy keeps in-frame clones and lacks some. The sample holds around 52,000 clones, 90% to 95% seen once. The specimen was CD4+ T cells from peripheral blood mononuclear cells, collected in the second trimester of pregnancy. These receptors originate from a female donor with multiple sclerosis, enrolled in a pregnancy study. Both conserved end residues are part of each CDR3. Each record gives: CDR3 protein, CDR3 DNA, V gene, clone size, D gene, J gene. A D gene is named only where the DNA matches it firmly. Size is omitted from some rows. Given values are once, few, many or a class for expanded clones.

cdr3_aa: CASSTRQGSYNEQFF
cdr3_nt: TGTGCCAGCAGTACACGACAGGGTTCCTACAATGAGCAGTTCTTC
v_call: TRBV2
clone_size: -
d_call: TRBD1
j_call: TRBJ2-1

cdr3_aa: CASSWVGTSWNNEQFF
cdr3_nt: TGCGCCAGCAGCTGGGTCGGGACTAGTTGGAACAATGAGCAGTTCTTC
v_call: TRBV5-1
clone_size: -
d_call: TRBD2
j_call: TRBJ2-1

cdr3_aa: CASIKRAGDSYTEAFF
cdr3_nt: TGTGCCAGTATAAAGAGGGCCGGGGATAGTTACACTGAAGCTTTCTTT
v_call: TRBV19
clone_size: -
d_call: -
j_call: TRBJ1-1

cdr3_aa: CASSLGPGRPGNTIYF
cdr3_nt: TGTGCCAGCAGCTTAGGGCCAGGGAGGCCTGGAAACACCATATATTTT
v_call: TRBV7-2
clone_size: -
d_call: -
j_call: TRBJ1-3

cdr3_aa: CASNGGGYEQYF
cdr3_nt: TGTGCCAGCAATGGGGGGGGCTACGAGCAGTACTTC
v_call: TRBV2
clone_size: -
d_call: TRBD2
j_call: TRBJ2-7

cdr3_aa: CASSSPPDSVRGEQYF
cdr3_nt: TGTGCCAGCAGCTCACCCCCCGACAGTGTCAGAGGCGAGCAGTACTTC
v_call: TRBV11-2
clone_size: -
d_call: -
j_call: TRBJ2-7

cdr3_aa: CASSVGQPNTEAFF
cdr3_nt: TGTGCCAGCAGCGTCGGACAGCCGAACACTGAAGCTTTCTTT
v_call: TRBV9
clone_size: -
d_call: -
j_call: TRBJ1-1

cdr3_aa: CAGSGGAYYNEQFF
cdr3_nt: TGTGCCGGGAGCGGGGGGGCTTATTACAATGAGCAGTTCTTC
v_call: TRBV10-3
clone_size: once
d_call: TRBD2
j_call: TRBJ2-1

cdr3_aa: CSVGRSEAFF
cdr3_nt: TGCAGTGTTGGGCGTTCTGAAGCTTTCTTT
v_call: TRBV20-1
clone_size: -
d_call: -
j_call: TRBJ1-1

cdr3_aa: CASSFDGTGAQPQHF
cdr3_nt: TGTGCCAGCAGCTTTGACGGGACAGGGGCTCAGCCCCAGCATTTT
v_call: TRBV5-8
clone_size: -
d_call: TRBD1
j_call: TRBJ1-5

cdr3_aa: CAISAERLSGANVLTF
cdr3_nt: TGTGCCATCAGTGCCGAGCGGTTATCTGGGGCCAACGTCCTGACTTTC
v_call: TRBV10-3
clone_size: -
d_call: -
j_call: TRBJ2-6

cdr3_aa: CASSYQGGNTEAFF
cdr3_nt: TGTGCCAGCAGTTATCAGGGAGGGAACACTGAAGCTTTCTTT
v_call: TRBV27
clone_size: -
d_call: -
j_call: TRBJ1-1

cdr3_aa: CASSQTGPNTGELFF
cdr3_nt: TGTGCCAGCAGCCAGACAGGGCCGAACACCGGGGAGCTGTTTTTT
v_call: TRBV2
clone_size: -
d_call: TRBD1
j_call: TRBJ2-2

cdr3_aa: CASSLVGGVDTQYF
cdr3_nt: TGTGCCAGCAGTTTGGTAGGGGGTGTGGATACGCAGTATTTT
v_call: TRBV27
clone_size: -
d_call: -
j_call: TRBJ2-3

cdr3_aa: CASRKDRAGANVLTF
cdr3_nt: TGTGCCAGCAGGAAGGACAGGGCTGGGGCCAACGTCCTGACTTTC
v_call: TRBV6-5
clone_size: -
d_call: TRBD1
j_call: TRBJ2-6

cdr3_aa: CASSSPGQPNEKLFF
cdr3_nt: TGTGCCAGTAGTTCCCCGGGACAGCCTAATGAAAAACTGTTTTTT
v_call: TRBV19
clone_size: once
d_call: TRBD1
j_call: TRBJ1-4

cdr3_aa: CASSSIRGPSYGYTF
cdr3_nt: TGTGCCAGCAGTTCAATCAGGGGCCCGAGCTATGGCTACACCTTC
v_call: TRBV27
clone_size: -
d_call: -
j_call: TRBJ1-2

cdr3_aa: CASSPWVPADSSYEQYF
cdr3_nt: TGTGCCAGCAGCCCTTGGGTCCCCGCCGACAGCTCCTACGAGCAGTACTTC
v_call: TRBV5-6
clone_size: -
d_call: -
j_call: TRBJ2-7

cdr3_aa: CASSKQGGYAEAFF
cdr3_nt: TGTGCCAGCAGCAAACAGGGGGGGTACGCTGAAGCTTTCTTT
v_call: TRBV5-5
clone_size: -
d_call: TRBD1
j_call: TRBJ1-1

cdr3_aa: CASSPRGEATGANVLTF
cdr3_nt: TGTGCCAGCAGCCCTAGAGGGGAGGCCACTGGGGCCAACGTCCTGACTTTC
v_call: TRBV4-2
clone_size: -
d_call: -
j_call: TRBJ2-6

cdr3_aa: CASSQNREQYF
cdr3_nt: TGTGCCAGCAGCCAGAACCGGGAGCAGTACTTC
v_call: TRBV14
clone_size: -
d_call: -
j_call: TRBJ2-7

cdr3_aa: CASRIQGAGTEAFF
cdr3_nt: TGTGCCAGCAGGATACAGGGAGCAGGCACTGAAGCTTTCTTT
v_call: TRBV28
clone_size: -
d_call: -
j_call: TRBJ1-1

cdr3_aa: CASSFNVGSYEQYF
cdr3_nt: TGTGCCAGCAGCTTTAACGTCGGGTCCTACGAGCAGTACTTC
v_call: TRBV7-9
clone_size: few
d_call: -
j_call: TRBJ2-7

cdr3_aa: CATRSVDQPQHF
cdr3_nt: TGTGCCACCCGTAGTGTCGATCAGCCCCAGCATTTT
v_call: TRBV28
clone_size: -
d_call: -
j_call: TRBJ1-5

cdr3_aa: CAISPSGRAPETQYF
cdr3_nt: TGTGCCATCAGCCCCAGCGGGAGGGCCCCAGAGACCCAGTACTTC
v_call: TRBV10-3
clone_size: -
d_call: TRBD2
j_call: TRBJ2-5

cdr3_aa: CASSFWAGGSSTDTQYF
cdr3_nt: TGTGCCAGCAGCTTCTGGGCAGGGGGCTCTTCCACAGATACGCAGTATTTT
v_call: TRBV5-8
clone_size: -
d_call: TRBD1
j_call: TRBJ2-3

cdr3_aa: CASSPRQGRGYTF
cdr3_nt: TGTGCCAGCAGCCCTCGACAGGGTCGGGGCTACACCTTC
v_call: TRBV5-4
clone_size: -
d_call: TRBD1
j_call: TRBJ1-2

cdr3_aa: CASSTRGSSYEQYF
cdr3_nt: TGTGCCAGCAGCACCAGGGGTTCCTCCTACGAGCAGTACTTC
v_call: TRBV6-1
clone_size: -
d_call: -
j_call: TRBJ2-7

cdr3_aa: CASSGTSGKSNEQFF
cdr3_nt: TGCGCCAGCAGCGGGACTAGCGGGAAAAGCAATGAGCAGTTCTTC
v_call: TRBV5-1
clone_size: once
d_call: TRBD2
j_call: TRBJ2-1

cdr3_aa: CASSLPGTVRGSPLHF
cdr3_nt: TGTGCCAGCAGCTTGCCTGGGACAGTGAGGGGCTCACCCCTCCACTTT
v_call: TRBV5-4
clone_size: -
d_call: TRBD1
j_call: TRBJ1-6

cdr3_aa: CASSSVTSGSTDTQYF
cdr3_nt: TGCGCCAGCAGCTCGGTGACTAGCGGAAGCACAGATACGCAGTATTTT
v_call: TRBV5-1
clone_size: -
d_call: TRBD2
j_call: TRBJ2-3

cdr3_aa: CASSSSGQGSLF
cdr3_nt: TGTGCCAGCAGCAGTTCCGGACAGGGTTCCCTTTTC
v_call: TRBV21-1
clone_size: -
d_call: -
j_call: TRBJ2-7

cdr3_aa: CAWGGKSPRTDTQYF
cdr3_nt: TGTGCCTGGGGAGGGAAGTCCCCACGCACAGATACGCAGTATTTT
v_call: TRBV30
clone_size: once
d_call: -
j_call: TRBJ2-3

cdr3_aa: CASSFRGGILHTQYF
cdr3_nt: TGTGCCAGCAGTTTCCGTGGCGGTATTCTTCATACGCAGTATTTT
v_call: TRBV28
clone_size: -
d_call: -
j_call: TRBJ2-3

cdr3_aa: CASSSRLRASFSRGYGYTF
cdr3_nt: TGTGCCAGCAGTTCCCGTCTCAGGGCTTCCTTCTCAAGGGGCTATGGCTACACCTTC
v_call: TRBV27
clone_size: -
d_call: -
j_call: TRBJ1-2

cdr3_aa: CASIKRLGNQPQHF
cdr3_nt: TGTGCCAGCATTAAACGACTGGGCAATCAGCCCCAGCATTTT
v_call: TRBV25-1
clone_size: -
d_call: -
j_call: TRBJ1-5

cdr3_aa: CAWGSALQQYF
cdr3_nt: TGTGCCTGGGGGAGCGCTCTACAGCAGTACTTC
v_call: TRBV30
clone_size: once
d_call: -
j_call: TRBJ2-7

cdr3_aa: CASSGAGAYEQYF
cdr3_nt: TGTGCCAGTAGTGGAGCGGGGGCCTACGAGCAGTACTTC
v_call: TRBV19
clone_size: once
d_call: TRBD2
j_call: TRBJ2-7

cdr3_aa: CASSLRTHSQGKAGGYTF
cdr3_nt: TGTGCCAGCTCTCTTAGGACACACAGCCAGGGGAAGGCCGGTGGCTACACCTTC
v_call: TRBV18
clone_size: -
d_call: -
j_call: TRBJ1-2

cdr3_aa: CASSAGASGRRGTDTQYF
cdr3_nt: TGTGCCAGCAGCGCCGGGGCTAGCGGGAGGAGAGGGACAGATACGCAGTATTTT
v_call: TRBV7-8
clone_size: -
d_call: TRBD2
j_call: TRBJ2-3

cdr3_aa: CASSVVGDFGTPLHF
cdr3_nt: TGTGCCAGCAGCGTAGTGGGGGACTTCGGGACACCCCTCCACTTT
v_call: TRBV9
clone_size: -
d_call: -
j_call: TRBJ1-6

cdr3_aa: CASSVKTGSSGNTIYF
cdr3_nt: TGTGCCAGCAGTGTAAAAACAGGATCCTCTGGAAACACCATATATTTT
v_call: TRBV2
clone_size: -
d_call: -
j_call: TRBJ1-3

cdr3_aa: CASSSFYPSGANVLTF
cdr3_nt: TGTGCCAGCAGCTCTTTCTATCCTTCCGGGGCCAACGTCCTGACTTTC
v_call: TRBV27
clone_size: -
d_call: -
j_call: TRBJ2-6

cdr3_aa: CAASAGLGNSPLHF
cdr3_nt: TGTGCCGCCTCAGCGGGTTTAGGGAATTCACCCCTCCACTTT
v_call: TRBV28
clone_size: -
d_call: -
j_call: TRBJ1-6

cdr3_aa: CASSLDSPREGYTF
cdr3_nt: TGTGCCAGCTCATTGGACAGCCCCAGGGAAGGCTACACCTTC
v_call: TRBV18
clone_size: -
d_call: -
j_call: TRBJ1-2

cdr3_aa: CAISESGNTEAFF
cdr3_nt: TGTGCCATCAGTGAATCAGGGAACACTGAAGCTTTCTTT
v_call: TRBV10-3
clone_size: -
d_call: -
j_call: TRBJ1-1

cdr3_aa: CAWSGWLNQPQHF
cdr3_nt: TGTGCCTGGAGTGGTTGGCTCAATCAGCCCCAGCATTTT
v_call: TRBV30
clone_size: few
d_call: -
j_call: TRBJ1-5